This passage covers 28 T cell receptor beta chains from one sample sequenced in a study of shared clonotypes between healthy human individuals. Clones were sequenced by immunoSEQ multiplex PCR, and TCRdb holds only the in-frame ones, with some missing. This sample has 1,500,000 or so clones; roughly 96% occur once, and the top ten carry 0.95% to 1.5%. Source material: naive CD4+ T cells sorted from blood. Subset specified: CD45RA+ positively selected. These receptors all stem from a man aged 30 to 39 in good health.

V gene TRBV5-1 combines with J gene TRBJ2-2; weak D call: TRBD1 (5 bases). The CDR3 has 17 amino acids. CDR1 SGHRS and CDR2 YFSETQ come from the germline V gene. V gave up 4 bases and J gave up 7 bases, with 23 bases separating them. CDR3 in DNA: TGCGCCAGCAGCCCTACCCCCGAACAGGCTCTTAGCGGGGAGCTGTTTTTT. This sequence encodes CASSPTPEQALSGELFF. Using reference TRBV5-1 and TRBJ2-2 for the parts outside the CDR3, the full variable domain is KAGVTQTPRYLIKTRGQQVTLSCSPISGHRSVSWYQQTPGQGLQFLFEYFSETQRNKGNFPGRFSGRQFSNSRSEMNVSTLELGDSALYLCASSPTPEQALSGELFFGEGSRLTVL.

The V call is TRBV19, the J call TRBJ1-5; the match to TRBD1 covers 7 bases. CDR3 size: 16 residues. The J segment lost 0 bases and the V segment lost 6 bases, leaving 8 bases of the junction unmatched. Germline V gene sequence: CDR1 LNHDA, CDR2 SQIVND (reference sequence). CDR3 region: CASRPVGTVSNQPQHF. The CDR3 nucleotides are TGTGCCAGTAGACCTGTCGGGACAGTTAGCAATCAGCCCCAGCATTTT.

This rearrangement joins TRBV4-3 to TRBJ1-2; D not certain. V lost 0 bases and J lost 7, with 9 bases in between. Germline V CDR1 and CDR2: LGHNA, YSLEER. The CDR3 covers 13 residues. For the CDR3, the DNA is TGCGCCAGCAGCCAAGAGCTTTACGGTGGCTACACCTTC. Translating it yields CASSQELYGGYTF.

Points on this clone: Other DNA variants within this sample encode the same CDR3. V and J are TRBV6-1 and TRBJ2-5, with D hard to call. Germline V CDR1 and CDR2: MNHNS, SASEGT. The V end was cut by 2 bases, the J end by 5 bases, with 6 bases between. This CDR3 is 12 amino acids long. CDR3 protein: CASSETWETQYF. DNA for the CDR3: TGTGCCAGCAGTGAAACGTGGGAGACCCAGTACTTC.

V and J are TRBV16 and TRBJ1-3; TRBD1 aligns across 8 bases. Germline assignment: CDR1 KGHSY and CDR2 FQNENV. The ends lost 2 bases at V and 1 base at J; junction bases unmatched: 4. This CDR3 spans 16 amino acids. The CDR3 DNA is TGTGCCAGCAGCCAAACATGGACAGGGTCTGGAAACACCATATATTTT. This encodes CASSQTWTGSGNTIYF.

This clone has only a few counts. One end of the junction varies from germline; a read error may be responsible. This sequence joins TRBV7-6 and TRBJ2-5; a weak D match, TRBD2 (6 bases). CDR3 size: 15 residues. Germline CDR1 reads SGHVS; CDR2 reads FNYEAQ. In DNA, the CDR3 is TGTGCCAGCAGTTTAGGCGGGATGTACCAAGAGACCCAGTACTTC. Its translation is CASSLGGMYQETQYF.

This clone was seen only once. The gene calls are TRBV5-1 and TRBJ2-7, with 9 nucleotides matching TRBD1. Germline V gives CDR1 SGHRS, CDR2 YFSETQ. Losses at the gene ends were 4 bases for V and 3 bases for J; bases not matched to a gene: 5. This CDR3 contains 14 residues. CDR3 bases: TGCGCCAGCAGCAACTGGGGACAGGGCTACGAGCAGTACTTC. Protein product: CASSNWGQGYEQYF.

CDR3 residues: CASSGALGYEQYF. CDR3 DNA: TGTGCCAGCAGCGGGGCCCTAGGGTACGAGCAGTACTTC. The chain joins TRBV9 to TRBJ2-7; D not certain. V was clipped by 3 bases and J by 4 bases, with 11 bases between them. The CDR3 length is 13 residues. CDR1 and CDR2 (germline): SGDLS, YYNGEE. Together with reference TRBV9 and TRBJ2-7, the CDR3 gives the full variable domain: DSGVTQTPKHLITATGQRVTLRCSPRSGDLSVYWYQQSLDQGLQFLIQYYNGEERAKGNILERFSAQQFPDLHSELNLSSLELGDSALYFCASSGALGYEQYFGPGTRLTVT.

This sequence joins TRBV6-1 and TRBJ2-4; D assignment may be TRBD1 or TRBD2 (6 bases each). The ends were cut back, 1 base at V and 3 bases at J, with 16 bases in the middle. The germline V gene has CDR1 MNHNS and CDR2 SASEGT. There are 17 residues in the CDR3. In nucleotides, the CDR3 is TGTGCCAGCAGTGAAGTGGGGGGCCCCTCGGGCAAAAACATTCAGTACTTC. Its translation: CASSEVGGPSGKNIQYF.

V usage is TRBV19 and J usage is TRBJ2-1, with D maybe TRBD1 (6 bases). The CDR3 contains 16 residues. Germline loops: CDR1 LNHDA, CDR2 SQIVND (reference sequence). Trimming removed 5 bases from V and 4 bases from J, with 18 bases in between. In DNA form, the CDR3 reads TGTGCCAGTAGTGTAGGACAGAGACTTATGTACAATGAGCAGTTCTTC. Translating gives CASSVGQRLMYNEQFF. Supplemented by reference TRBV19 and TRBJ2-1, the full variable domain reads DGGITQSPKYLFRKEGQNVTLSCEQNLNHDAMYWYRQDPGQGLRLIYYSQIVNDFQKGDIAEGYSVSREKKESFPLTVTSAQKNPTAFYLCASSVGQRLMYNEQFFGPGTRLTVL.

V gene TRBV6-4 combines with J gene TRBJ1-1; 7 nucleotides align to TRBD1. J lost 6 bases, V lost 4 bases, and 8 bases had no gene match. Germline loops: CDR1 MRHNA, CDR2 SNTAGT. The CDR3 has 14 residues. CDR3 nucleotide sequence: TGTGCCAGCAGTGTACGACAGGGCAACCCTGAAGCTTTCTTT. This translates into CASSVRQGNPEAFF.

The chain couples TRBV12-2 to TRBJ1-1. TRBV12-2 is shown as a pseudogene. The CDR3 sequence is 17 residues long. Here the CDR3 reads CASRLDLAGPRNTEAFF. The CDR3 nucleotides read TGTGCAAGTCGCTTGGATTTGGCGGGACCCCGGAACACTGAAGCTTTCTTT.

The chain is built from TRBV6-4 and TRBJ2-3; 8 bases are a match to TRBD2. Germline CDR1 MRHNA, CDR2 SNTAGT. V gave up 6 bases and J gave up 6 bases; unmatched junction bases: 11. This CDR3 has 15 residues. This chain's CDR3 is CASSTSGSGGDTQYF. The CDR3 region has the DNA TGTGCCAGCAGCACAAGCGGGAGCGGTGGGGATACGCAGTATTTT.

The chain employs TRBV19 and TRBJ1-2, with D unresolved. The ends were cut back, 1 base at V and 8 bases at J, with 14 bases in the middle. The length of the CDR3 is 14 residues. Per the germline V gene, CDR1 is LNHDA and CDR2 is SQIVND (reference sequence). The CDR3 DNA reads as TGTGCCAGTAGTATAGGATCAGAACTGCGGGGCTACACCTTC. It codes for CASSIGSELRGYTF. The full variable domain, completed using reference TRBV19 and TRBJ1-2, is DGGITQSPKYLFRKEGQNVTLSCEQNLNHDAMYWYRQDPGQGLRLIYYSQIVNDFQKGDIAEGYSVSREKKESFPLTVTSAQKNPTAFYLCASSIGSELRGYTFGSGTRLTVV.

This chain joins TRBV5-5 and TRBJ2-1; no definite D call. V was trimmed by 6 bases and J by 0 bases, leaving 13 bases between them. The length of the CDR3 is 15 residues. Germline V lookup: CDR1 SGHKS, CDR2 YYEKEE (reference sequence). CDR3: CASTVAQSSYNEQFF. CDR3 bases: TGTGCCAGCACCGTCGCCCAAAGCTCCTACAATGAGCAGTTCTTC.

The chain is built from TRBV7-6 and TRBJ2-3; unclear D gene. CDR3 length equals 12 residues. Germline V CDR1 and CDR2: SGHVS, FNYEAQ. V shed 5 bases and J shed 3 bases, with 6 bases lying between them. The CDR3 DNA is TGTGCCAGCAGCCCGTGGACAGATACGCAGTATTTT. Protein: CASSPWTDTQYF.

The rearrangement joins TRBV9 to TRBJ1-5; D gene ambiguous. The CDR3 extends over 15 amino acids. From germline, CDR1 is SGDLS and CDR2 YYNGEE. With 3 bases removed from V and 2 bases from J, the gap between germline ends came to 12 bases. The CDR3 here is CASSASDKGNQPQHF. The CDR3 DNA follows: TGTGCCAGCAGCGCATCCGACAAGGGCAATCAGCCCCAGCATTTT.

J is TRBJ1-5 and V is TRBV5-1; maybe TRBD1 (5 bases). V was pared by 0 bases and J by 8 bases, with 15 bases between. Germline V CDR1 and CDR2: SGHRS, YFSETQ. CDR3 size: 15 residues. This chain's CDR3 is CASSLAAGGGEPQHF. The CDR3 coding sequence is TGCGCCAGCAGCTTGGCGGCCGGCGGGGGTGAGCCCCAGCATTTT.

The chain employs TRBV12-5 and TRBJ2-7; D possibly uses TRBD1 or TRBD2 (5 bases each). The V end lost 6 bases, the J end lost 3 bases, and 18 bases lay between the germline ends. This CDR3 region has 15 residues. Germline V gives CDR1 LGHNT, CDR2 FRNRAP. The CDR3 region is CASGLDSGPNYEQYF. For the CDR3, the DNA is TGTGCTAGTGGCCTTGACTCGGGACCGAACTACGAGCAGTACTTC. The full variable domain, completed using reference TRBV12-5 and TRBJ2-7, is DARVTQTPRHKVTEMGQEVTMRCQPILGHNTVFWYRQTMMQGLELLAYFRNRAPLDDSGMPKDRFSAEMPDATLATLKIQPSEPRDSAVYFCASGLDSGPNYEQYFGPGTRLTVT.

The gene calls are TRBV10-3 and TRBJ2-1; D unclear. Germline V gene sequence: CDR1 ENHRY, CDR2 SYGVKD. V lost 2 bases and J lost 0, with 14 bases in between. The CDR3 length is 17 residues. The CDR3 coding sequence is TGTGCCATCAGTGAGACCGGGCGCGGAATCTCCTACAATGAGCAGTTCTTC. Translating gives CAISETGRGISYNEQFF.

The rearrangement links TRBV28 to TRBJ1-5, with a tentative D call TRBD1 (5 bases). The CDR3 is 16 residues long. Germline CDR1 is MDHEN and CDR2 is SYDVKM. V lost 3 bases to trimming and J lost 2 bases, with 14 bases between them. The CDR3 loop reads CASSLRAGRGNQPQHF. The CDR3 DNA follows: TGTGCCAGCAGTTTGAGGGCAGGGAGGGGCAATCAGCCCCAGCATTTT.

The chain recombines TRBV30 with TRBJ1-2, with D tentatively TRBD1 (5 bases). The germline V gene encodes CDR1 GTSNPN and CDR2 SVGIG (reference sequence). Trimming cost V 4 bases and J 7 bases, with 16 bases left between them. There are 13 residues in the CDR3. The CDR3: CAWTGTGYSGYTF. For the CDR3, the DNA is TGTGCCTGGACCGGAACAGGATACAGTGGCTACACCTTC.

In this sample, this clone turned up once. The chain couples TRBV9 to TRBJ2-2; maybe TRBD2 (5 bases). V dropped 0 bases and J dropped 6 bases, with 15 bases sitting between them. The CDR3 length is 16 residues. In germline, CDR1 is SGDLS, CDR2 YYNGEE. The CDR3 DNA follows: TGTGCCAGCAGCGTAGTGGTGGGAGAGGCGGCCGGGGAGCTGTTTTTT. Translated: CASSVVVGEAAGELFF.

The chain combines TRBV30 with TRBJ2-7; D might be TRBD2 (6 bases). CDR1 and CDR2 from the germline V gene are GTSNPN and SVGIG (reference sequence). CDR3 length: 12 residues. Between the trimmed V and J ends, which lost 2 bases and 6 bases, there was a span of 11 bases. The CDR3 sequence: CAWSPQGGEQYF. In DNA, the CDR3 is TGTGCCTGGAGTCCCCAGGGAGGCGAGCAGTACTTC.

The CDR3 DNA reads TGTGCCACCGGGGACAGTCGCCCTAATGAAAAACTGTTTTTT. It encodes CATGDSRPNEKLFF. The J gene is TRBJ1-4, the V gene TRBV15, with 7 nucleotides matching TRBD1. V gave up 8 bases and J gave up 3 bases; unmatched junction bases: 6. From germline, CDR1 is LNHNV and CDR2 YYDKDF (reference sequence). The CDR3 is 14 residues long.

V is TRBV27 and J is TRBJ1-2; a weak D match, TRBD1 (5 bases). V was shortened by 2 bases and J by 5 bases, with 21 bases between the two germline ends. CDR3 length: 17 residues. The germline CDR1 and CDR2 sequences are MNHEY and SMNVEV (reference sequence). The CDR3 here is CASSLEGQGRVGYGYTF. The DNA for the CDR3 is TGTGCCAGCAGTTTAGAGGGGCAGGGAAGGGTAGGGTATGGCTACACCTTC.

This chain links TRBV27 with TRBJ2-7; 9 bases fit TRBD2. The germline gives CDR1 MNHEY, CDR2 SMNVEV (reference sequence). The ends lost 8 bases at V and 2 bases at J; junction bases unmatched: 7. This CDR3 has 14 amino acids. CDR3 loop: CASGTIAGAYEQYF. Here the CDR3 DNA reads TGTGCCAGCGGGACTATAGCGGGAGCCTACGAGCAGTACTTC.

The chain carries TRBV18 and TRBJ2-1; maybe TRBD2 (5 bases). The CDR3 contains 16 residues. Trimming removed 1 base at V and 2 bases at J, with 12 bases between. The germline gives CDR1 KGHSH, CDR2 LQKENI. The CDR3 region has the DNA TGTGCCAGCTCACCACTCCCCCCGCGGGCCTACAATGAGCAGTTCTTC. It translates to CASSPLPPRAYNEQFF.